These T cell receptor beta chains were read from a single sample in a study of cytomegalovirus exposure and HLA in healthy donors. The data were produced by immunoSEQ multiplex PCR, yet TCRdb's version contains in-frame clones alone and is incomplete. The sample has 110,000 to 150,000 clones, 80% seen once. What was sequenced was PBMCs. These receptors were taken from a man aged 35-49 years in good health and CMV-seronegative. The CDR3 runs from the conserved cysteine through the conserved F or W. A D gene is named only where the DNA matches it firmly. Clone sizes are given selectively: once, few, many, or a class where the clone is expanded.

CDR3aa: CATGGGEQYF
CDR3nt: TGTGCCACCGGGGGTGGGGAGCAGTACTTC
j_gene: TRBJ2-7
abundance: NA
d_gene: NA
v_gene: TRBV6-1

CDR3aa: CASSPPSKLSEAFF
CDR3nt: TGTGCCAGCAGTCCTCCTTCCAAACTGTCTGAAGCTTTCTTT
j_gene: TRBJ1-1
abundance: NA
d_gene: NA
v_gene: TRBV25-1

CDR3aa: CASSMQGRGLETQYF
CDR3nt: TGCGCCAGCAGCATGCAAGGGCGGGGGCTGGAGACCCAGTACTTC
j_gene: TRBJ2-5
abundance: once
d_gene: NA
v_gene: TRBV5-1

CDR3aa: CASIPYAPGQGRIYGYTF
CDR3nt: TGTGCCAGTATTCCCTACGCCCCTGGACAGGGTCGTATCTATGGCTACACCTTC
j_gene: TRBJ1-2
abundance: NA
d_gene: TRBD1
v_gene: TRBV27

CDR3aa: CASSGESTAQHF
CDR3nt: TGTGCCAGCAGTGGGGAGTCAACTGCCCAGCATTTT
j_gene: TRBJ1-5
abundance: NA
d_gene: NA
v_gene: TRBV2

CDR3aa: CASSHRGPTGNQPQHF
CDR3nt: TGTGCCAGCAGCCATAGGGGCCCAACTGGGAATCAGCCCCAGCATTTT
j_gene: TRBJ1-5
abundance: NA
d_gene: NA
v_gene: TRBV5-4

CDR3aa: CASSLRGGGNQPQHF
CDR3nt: TGTGCCAGCAGCTTACGAGGTGGTGGCAATCAGCCCCAGCATTTT
j_gene: TRBJ1-5
abundance: NA
d_gene: NA
v_gene: TRBV7-2

CDR3aa: CASSMTGGTTEAFF
CDR3nt: TGTGCCAGCAGCATGACAGGGGGAACCACTGAAGCTTTCTTT
j_gene: TRBJ1-1
abundance: NA
d_gene: TRBD1
v_gene: TRBV9

CDR3aa: CASSQRALLAGGRGNEQFF
CDR3nt: TGTGCCAGCAGCCAACGAGCTCTTCTAGCGGGGGGTCGCGGCAATGAGCAGTTCTTC
j_gene: TRBJ2-1
abundance: NA
d_gene: TRBD2
v_gene: TRBV14

CDR3aa: CASSLDSPGANVLTF
CDR3nt: TGTGCCAGCAGCTTGGACAGTCCTGGGGCCAACGTCCTGACTTTC
j_gene: TRBJ2-6
abundance: NA
d_gene: NA
v_gene: TRBV7-2

CDR3aa: CASSQGTGGYNEQFF
CDR3nt: TGCGCCAGCAGCCAGGGCACAGGGGGATACAATGAGCAGTTCTTC
j_gene: TRBJ2-1
abundance: NA
d_gene: TRBD1
v_gene: TRBV4-3

CDR3aa: CASSQDTTGGISGNTIYF
CDR3nt: TGCGCCAGCAGCCAAGATACAACAGGGGGCATCTCCGGAAACACCATATATTTT
j_gene: TRBJ1-3
abundance: few
d_gene: TRBD1
v_gene: TRBV4-3

CDR3aa: CASSGEKERAGELFF
CDR3nt: TGTGCCAGCAGCGGTGAGAAGGAGCGGGCCGGGGAGCTGTTTTTT
j_gene: TRBJ2-2
abundance: NA
d_gene: NA
v_gene: TRBV9

CDR3aa: CASSQVVASGGTPGTGELFF
CDR3nt: TGCGCCAGCAGCCAAGTAGTGGCTAGCGGGGGGACCCCGGGAACCGGGGAGCTGTTTTTT
j_gene: TRBJ2-2
abundance: NA
d_gene: TRBD2
v_gene: TRBV4-1

CDR3aa: CASSRTGGYGYTF
CDR3nt: TGTGCCAGCAGTCGGACAGGGGGCTATGGCTACACCTTC
j_gene: TRBJ1-2
abundance: NA
d_gene: TRBD1
v_gene: TRBV6-5

CDR3aa: CASSPGTGMFQPQHF
CDR3nt: TGTGCCAGCAGTCCCGGGACAGGGATGTTTCAGCCCCAGCATTTT
j_gene: TRBJ1-5
abundance: NA
d_gene: TRBD1
v_gene: TRBV27

CDR3aa: CSGGAGVDTGELFF
CDR3nt: TGCAGCGGCGGTGCGGGGGTCGACACCGGGGAGCTGTTTTTT
j_gene: TRBJ2-2
abundance: NA
d_gene: TRBD2
v_gene: TRBV29-1

CDR3aa: CASSGQTTTNEKLFF
CDR3nt: TGTGCCAGTAGTGGACAGACTACAACTAATGAAAAACTGTTTTTT
j_gene: TRBJ1-4
abundance: once
d_gene: NA
v_gene: TRBV19

CDR3aa: CASSYPGLYGYTF
CDR3nt: TGTGCCAGCAGTTACCCGGGTCTCTATGGCTACACCTTC
j_gene: TRBJ1-2
abundance: once
d_gene: NA
v_gene: TRBV6-6

CDR3aa: CASSFSAGQAYSYGYTF
CDR3nt: TGTGCCAGCAGTTTTTCCGCGGGACAGGCATACTCATATGGCTACACCTTC
j_gene: TRBJ1-2
abundance: NA
d_gene: TRBD1
v_gene: TRBV27